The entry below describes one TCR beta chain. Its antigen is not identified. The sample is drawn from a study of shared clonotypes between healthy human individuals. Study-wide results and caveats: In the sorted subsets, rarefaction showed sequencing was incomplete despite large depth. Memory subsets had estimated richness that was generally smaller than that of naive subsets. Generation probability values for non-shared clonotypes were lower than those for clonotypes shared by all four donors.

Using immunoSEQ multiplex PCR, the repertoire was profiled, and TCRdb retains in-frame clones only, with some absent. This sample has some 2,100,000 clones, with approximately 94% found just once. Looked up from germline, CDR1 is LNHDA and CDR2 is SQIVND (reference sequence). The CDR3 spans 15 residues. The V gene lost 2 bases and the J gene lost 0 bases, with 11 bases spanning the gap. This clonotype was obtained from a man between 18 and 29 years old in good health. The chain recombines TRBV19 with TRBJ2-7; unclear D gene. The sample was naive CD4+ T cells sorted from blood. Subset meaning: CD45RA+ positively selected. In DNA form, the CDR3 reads TGTGCCAGTAGTATATCCACGCAGGCCTCCTACGAGCAGTACTTC. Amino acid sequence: CASSISTQASYEQYF.